The rows below give T cell receptor beta chains drawn from one sample of a study of blood T cell repertoires in COVID-19. Method: immunoSEQ multiplex PCR; TCRdb's copy keeps in-frame clones and lacks some. The sample comprises about 80,000 clones, 82% of which are singletons, and roughly 22% rests with the top ten. Sample: peripheral blood. Receptors originate from a human donor in a cohort sampled during active COVID-19. CDR3s include the opening cysteine and the closing phenylalanine or tryptophan. A D gene is named only where the DNA matches it firmly. Some rows have no size entry. The others give once, few or many, or a class for an expanded clone.

TRBV5-4,15,TRBJ1-4,-,-,CASSLVPGANEKLFF,TGTGCCAGCAGCTTGGTCCCAGGGGCTAATGAAAAACTGTTTTTT
TRBV5-1,14,TRBJ1-1,-,-,CASSLHRENTEAFF,TGCGCCAGCAGCTTGCACAGGGAGAACACTGAAGCTTTCTTT
TRBV27,15,TRBJ1-5,TRBD1,-,CASSRQGRVNQPQHF,TGTGCCAGCAGTAGACAGGGGAGGGTCAATCAGCCCCAGCATTTT
TRBV18,19,TRBJ1-3,-,-,CASSPGLLGGEGSGNTIYF,TGTGCCAGCTCACCAGGGTTATTGGGAGGGGAAGGCTCTGGAAACACCATATATTTT
TRBV7-2,15,TRBJ2-5,TRBD2,once,CASSPGLAGEETQYF,TGTGCCAGCAGCCCAGGGTTAGCGGGGGAAGAGACCCAGTACTTC
TRBV3-1/TRBV3-2,19,TRBJ2-7,TRBD2,-,CASSLGLAGGVRSSYEQYF,TGTGCCAGCAGCCTAGGTCTAGCGGGGGGCGTAAGGAGCTCCTACGAGCAGTACTTC
TRBV28,14,TRBJ1-1,-,-,CASSYRIRNTEAFF,TGTGCCAGCAGTTACAGGATTCGGAACACTGAAGCTTTCTTT
TRBV5-1,16,TRBJ2-7,-,-,CASKSGISGQIYEQYF,TGCGCCAGCAAGTCGGGGATTTCCGGACAGATCTACGAGCAGTACTTC
TRBV2,12,TRBJ1-2,-,-,CASSPTGYGYTF,TGTGCCAGCAGTCCAACTGGCTATGGCTACACCTTC
TRBV6-7,12,TRBJ2-7,TRBD1,-,CARTGSGYEQYF,TGTGCCAGGACAGGGTCTGGATACGAGCAGTACTTC
TRBV6-1,13,TRBJ2-7,-,-,CASSENREYEQYF,TGTGCCAGCAGTGAGAACAGGGAGTACGAGCAGTACTTC
TRBV19,15,TRBJ1-5,-,-,CASSLLPGRDQPQHF,TGTGCCAGTAGCCTCCTCCCAGGGAGGGATCAGCCCCAGCATTTT
TRBV11-2,15,TRBJ2-5,TRBD2,-,CASRTKRGPQETQYF,TGTGCCAGCAGGACAAAGCGGGGGCCCCAAGAGACCCAGTACTTC
TRBV13,12,TRBJ1-2,TRBD1,-,CASSSDRVRYTF,TGTGCCAGCAGCTCAGACAGGGTAAGGTACACCTTC
TRBV29-1,12,TRBJ2-5,TRBD1,-,CSAEQGDETQYF,TGCAGCGCAGAACAGGGGGACGAGACCCAGTACTTC
TRBV6-6,15,TRBJ1-1,-,-,CASSYNPGANTEAFF,TGTGCCAGCAGTTACAATCCAGGGGCCAACACTGAAGCTTTCTTT
TRBV5-1,17,TRBJ2-1,TRBD1,-,CASSREVQGVSYNEQFF,TGCGCCAGCAGCCGAGAGGTCCAGGGGGTATCATACAATGAGCAGTTCTTC
TRBV21-1,14,TRBJ2-3,-,-,CASSKGSVTDTQYF,TGTGCCAGCAGCAAAGGGTCAGTTACAGATACGCAGTATTTT
TRBV5-1,14,TRBJ2-7,-,-,CASSLGAQSYEQYF,TGCGCCAGCAGCTTGGGGGCTCAGTCCTACGAGCAGTACTTC
TRBV7-2,15,TRBJ2-7,TRBD1,-,CASSPSGTGKYEQYF,TGTGCCAGCAGCCCCTCCGGGACAGGGAAGTACGAGCAGTACTTC
TRBV28,14,TRBJ1-3,-,once,CASSFGGAGNTIYF,TGTGCCAGCAGTTTCGGGGGGGCTGGAAACACCATATATTTT
TRBV29-1,12,TRBJ2-3,TRBD1,-,CSAGQATDTQYF,TGCAGCGCCGGACAGGCAACAGATACGCAGTATTTT
TRBV6-5,13,TRBJ2-7,TRBD2,few,CASSRGSFYEQYF,TGTGCCAGCAGTCGCGGGAGTTTCTACGAGCAGTACTTC
TRBV27,14,TRBJ2-7,TRBD1,-,CASSKGDRGGEQYF,TGTGCCAGCAGTAAGGGGGACAGGGGGGGCGAGCAGTACTTC
TRBV5-1,14,TRBJ1-6,-,-,CASMANEYNSPLHF,TGCGCCAGCATGGCCAACGAATATAATTCACCCCTCCACTTT
TRBV10-2,14,TRBJ2-5,TRBD2,-,CASRRLAGEETQYF,TGCGCCAGCAGACGACTAGCGGGAGAAGAGACCCAGTACTTC
TRBV10-3,11,TRBJ2-3,-,-,CAISIRDTQYF,TGTGCCATCAGTATTCGAGATACGCAGTATTTT
TRBV3-1/TRBV3-2,14,TRBJ1-1,TRBD1,-,CASSQQGAIRKAFF,TGTGCCAGCAGCCAACAGGGGGCGATTCGGAAAGCTTTCTTT
TRBV6-5,14,TRBJ1-2,-,-,CASSVGHGPYGYTF,TGTGCCAGCAGCGTGGGACATGGACCCTATGGCTACACCTTC
TRBV3-1/TRBV3-2,15,TRBJ2-3,-,-,CASSQGGGRPDTQYF,TGTGCCAGCAGCCAGGGCGGGGGCCGCCCAGATACGCAGTATTTT
TRBV19,16,TRBJ2-1,TRBD2,-,CASSPRGGANYNEQFF,TGTGCCAGTAGTCCCCGGGGGGGGGCGAACTACAATGAGCAGTTCTTC
TRBV27,14,TRBJ2-1,-,-,CASSLDRSYNEQFF,TGTGCCAGCAGCCTGGACAGATCCTACAATGAGCAGTTCTTC
TRBV6-1,15,TRBJ1-1,-,-,CASSDPGGARTEAFF,TGTGCCAGCAGTGACCCAGGAGGCGCGAGGACTGAAGCTTTCTTT
TRBV6-6,15,TRBJ2-7,TRBD1,-,CASSYGQGPSYEQYF,TGTGCCAGCAGTTACGGACAGGGTCCCTCCTACGAGCAGTACTTC
TRBV2,15,TRBJ2-3,-,-,CASIKGGTRADTQYF,TGTGCCAGTATTAAAGGAGGGACCCGGGCAGATACGCAGTATTTT
TRBV7-2,13,TRBJ2-1,-,-,CASSPRTVREQFF,TGTGCCAGCAGCCCTCGGACAGTCCGGGAGCAGTTCTTC
TRBV6-5,15,TRBJ2-1,-,-,CASNTASGVGNEQFF,TGTGCCAGCAATACAGCCAGCGGAGTTGGCAATGAGCAGTTCTTC
TRBV6-2/TRBV6-3,14,TRBJ2-3,-,-,CASSYSTSTDTQYF,TGTGCCAGCAGTTACTCGACTAGCACAGATACGCAGTATTTT
TRBV7-7,15,TRBJ2-1,TRBD2,-,CASSLAGLAGNEQFF,TGTGCTAGCAGCTTAGCGGGACTAGCGGGGAATGAGCAGTTCTTC
TRBV5-8,17,TRBJ2-7,-,-,CASSLERSDTISYEQYF,TGTGCCAGCAGCTTGGAAAGGTCGGACACCATCTCCTACGAGCAGTACTTC